These 29 T cell receptor beta chains originate from one sample sequenced in a study of blood T cell repertoires in COVID-19. Method: immunoSEQ multiplex PCR; TCRdb's copy keeps in-frame clones and lacks some. The sample has 250,000 to 400,000 clones, approximately 91% seen once; the top ten hold about 5%. Sequencing was done on a sample of PBMCs or T cells enriched from blood (not recorded which). Receptors originate from a man between 60 and 75 years old who had recovered from COVID-19.

V and J are TRBV5-1 and TRBJ2-7; TRBD2 aligns across 8 bases. The CDR3 contains 17 residues. V lost 2 bases to trimming and J lost 1 base; unmatched junction nucleotides: 11. The germline gives CDR1 SGHRS, CDR2 YFSETQ. The CDR3 reads CASSFRNSGSRSYEQYF. CDR3 DNA: TGCGCCAGCAGCTTTAGGAACAGCGGGAGCCGGTCCTACGAGCAGTACTTC.

The V and J genes are TRBV19 and TRBJ1-5; TRBD1 might be the D (6 bases). Per germline, CDR1 LNHDA and CDR2 SQIVND (reference sequence). Trimming took 3 bases from V and 2 from J, leaving 11 bases between them. The CDR3 contains 15 residues. The CDR3 reads CASSMVGARNQPQHF. As DNA, the CDR3 is TGTGCCAGTAGTATGGTGGGGGCGCGCAATCAGCCCCAGCATTTT.

V usage is TRBV7-9 and J usage is TRBJ2-1; 15 bases agree with TRBD2. CDR1 is SEHNR and CDR2 is FQNEAQ in the germline V gene (reference sequence). This CDR3 has 15 amino acids. With 5 bases clipped from V and 8 bases from J, the junction kept 4 bases outside the gene matches. The CDR3 sequence: CASSQGLAGGDEQFF. The CDR3 DNA is TGTGCCAGCAGCCAAGGACTAGCGGGAGGGGATGAGCAGTTCTTC.

The chain uses TRBV7-3 and TRBJ2-1; perhaps TRBD2 as D (6 bases). The V gene's germline CDR1 is SGHTA and CDR2 FQGTGA. The CDR3 length is 15 residues. Trimming shortened V by 2 bases and J by 4 bases, and 12 bases separated the two germline ends. The CDR3 DNA is TGTGCCAGCAGCTTACGGGACTTACCTTACAATGAGCAGTTCTTC. This sequence encodes CASSLRDLPYNEQFF.

This clone appeared a single time. This chain connects TRBV5-4 to TRBJ2-6; D not certain. Germline CDR1 and CDR2: SGHNT and YYREEE (reference sequence). The CDR3 sequence is 16 residues long. Trimming took 2 bases from V and 0 from J, leaving 9 bases between them. CDR3 region: CASSFRLASGANVLTF. CDR3 sequence (DNA): TGTGCCAGCAGCTTTCGTCTGGCCTCTGGGGCCAACGTCCTGACTTTC.

The chain carries TRBV11-3 and TRBJ2-5; 7 bases are shared with TRBD2. There are 17 residues in the CDR3. V shed 1 base and J 1 base; nucleotides not matched to a gene: 9. CDR1 is SGHNT, CDR2 YENEEA, per germline. CDR3 region: CASSLGPSGLIQETQYF. The CDR3 region has the DNA TGTGCCAGCAGCTTAGGGCCTAGCGGTCTTATCCAAGAGACCCAGTACTTC.

The chain employs TRBV28 and TRBJ2-7, with 10 bases aligning to TRBD2. The germline gives CDR1 MDHEN, CDR2 SYDVKM. The CDR3 loop spans 15 amino acids. V lost 8 bases and J lost 2; bases outside the gene matches: 9. This CDR3 is CASGILTSGTYEQYF. The CDR3 nucleotides are TGTGCCAGCGGAATCCTCACTAGCGGGACCTACGAGCAGTACTTC.

The chain joins TRBV19 to TRBJ2-7, with 8 bases matching TRBD1. There are 15 residues in the CDR3. The germline V gene has CDR1 LNHDA and CDR2 SQIVND (reference sequence). Germline trimming cut 5 bases from V and 2 bases from J; bases unmatched to any gene: 8. As DNA, the CDR3 is TGTGCCAGTAGTCCCCGGACAGGGACCCCCTACGAGCAGTACTTC. Translation gives CASSPRTGTPYEQYF.

This chain connects TRBV7-2 to TRBJ2-7; 13 bases are a match to TRBD2. V trimming: 5 bases; J trimming: 3 bases; junction bases outside the gene matches: 7. This CDR3 has 16 residues. The germline CDR1 and CDR2 sequences are SGHTA and FQGNSA. Written as DNA, the CDR3 is TGTGCCAGCAGCGTAATGGGACTAGCGGGACTCTACGAGCAGTACTTC. Its translation is CASSVMGLAGLYEQYF. The complete variable domain, with remaining parts taken from reference TRBV7-2 and TRBJ2-7, reads GAGVSQSPSNKVTEKGKDVELRCDPISGHTALYWYRQSLGQGLEFLIYFQGNSAPDKSGLPSDRFSAERTGGSVSTLTIQRTQQEDSAVYLCASSVMGLAGLYEQYFGPGTRLTVT.

The rearrangement uses TRBV13 and TRBJ1-2; 8 bases line up with TRBD1. This CDR3 has 14 amino acids. With 4 bases clipped from V and 4 bases from J, the junction kept 5 bases outside the gene matches. The germline gives CDR1 PRHDT, CDR2 FYEKMQ (reference sequence). CDR3 bases: TGTGCCAGCAGCTCGCAGACAGGGGTCTATGGCTACACCTTC. Its protein product is CASSSQTGVYGYTF.

This sequence joins TRBV12-3 or TRBV12-4 and TRBJ2-3; D remains ambiguous. V was clipped by 5 bases and J by 9 bases, with 12 bases between them. The CDR3 length is 12 residues. CDR3 nucleotide sequence: TGTGCCAGCAGTCAAGGCCGGGTAACGCAGTATTTT. Translated, it gives CASSQGRVTQYF.

V is TRBV6-2 or TRBV6-3 and J is TRBJ2-7; 10 bases match TRBD1. The CDR3 sequence is 14 residues long. Germline CDR1 reads MNHEY; CDR2 reads SVGEGT. V shed 2 bases, J shed 5 bases, and the junction held 3 bases outside the gene matches. The CDR3 sequence: CASSYATGGDEQYF. The CDR3 DNA reads TGTGCCAGCAGTTACGCGACAGGGGGCGACGAGCAGTACTTC.

The CDR3 region has the DNA TGTGCCAGCAGCTTGTCAGGGGCCGGGAACTATGGCTACACCTTC. This codes for CASSLSGAGNYGYTF. The chain uses TRBV5-5 and TRBJ1-2, with a possible D match to TRBD1 (6 bases). V lost 1 base, J lost 2 bases, and 12 bases lay in between. CDR1 SGHKS and CDR2 YYEKEE come from the germline V gene (reference sequence). The CDR3 has 15 amino acids.

The chain recombines TRBV5-5 with TRBJ2-7; 9 nucleotides line up with TRBD1. Unmatched junction bases numbered 7, after V lost 4 bases and J lost 2 bases. CDR1 is SGHKS, CDR2 YYEKEE, per germline (reference sequence). The CDR3 has 15 residues. The CDR3 region is CASSRPGQGPYEQYF. CDR3 bases: TGTGCCAGCAGCCGACCGGGACAGGGTCCCTACGAGCAGTACTTC.

This chain joins TRBV3-1 (or the pseudogene TRBV3-2) and TRBJ2-1; TRBD1 aligns across 7 bases. Germline CDR1 LGHDT, CDR2 YNNKEL (reference sequence). The CDR3 contains 13 residues. The trim removed 5 bases at V and 7 bases at J, leaving 5 bases unmatched. In DNA form, the CDR3 reads TGTGCCAGCAGCGTCCGGGACAGTAATGAGCAGTTCTTC. Its translation: CASSVRDSNEQFF.

The rearrangement uses TRBV23-1 and TRBJ2-4; D call uncertain. TRBV23-1 is filed as an ORF, its function uncertain. The CDR3 consists of 13 residues. Trimming removed 11 bases at V and 1 base at J, with 12 bases between. The CDR3 DNA follows: TGCGCCCGCTTTAGAACCGCCAAAAACATTCAGTACTTC. It is translated as CARFRTAKNIQYF.

This clone has a handful of counts. The gene calls are TRBV6-5 and TRBJ1-6; 7 bases map to TRBD1. From germline, CDR1 is MNHEY and CDR2 SVGAGI. CDR3 length: 15 residues. V lost 0 bases and J lost 10; bases outside the gene matches: 6. As DNA, the CDR3 is TGTGCCAGCAGTTACTCCTCTGGACAGGTGTCACCCCTCCACTTT. Its translation is CASSYSSGQVSPLHF.

The chain uses TRBV6-6 and TRBJ2-1; TRBD1 is a possible D gene (5 bases). The ends were cut back, 2 bases at V and 10 bases at J, with 12 bases in the middle. The CDR3 runs to 13 residues. From germline, CDR1 is MNHNY and CDR2 SVGAGI (reference sequence). The CDR3 is CASSYDRGSEQFF. CDR3 DNA sequence: TGTGCCAGCAGTTACGATAGGGGTTCCGAGCAGTTCTTC.

V usage is TRBV28 and J usage is TRBJ2-5; 12 nucleotides agree with TRBD2. This CDR3 comprises 15 residues. V lost 6 bases to trimming and J lost 4 bases; unmatched junction nucleotides: 6. Germline assignment: CDR1 MDHEN and CDR2 SYDVKM. The CDR3 coding sequence is TGTGCCAGCAGGCTAGCGGGAGGGCTGGTAGAGACCCAGTACTTC. This translates into CASRLAGGLVETQYF.

This clone showed up just a few times. The V and J genes are TRBV27 and TRBJ1-2, with 9 bases matching TRBD1. The CDR3 is made up of 17 amino acids. V was pared by 3 bases and J by 7 bases, with 15 bases of the junction left unmatched. Looked up from germline, CDR1 is MNHEY and CDR2 is SMNVEV (reference sequence). CDR3 region: CASSFGAHRGRERGYTF. CDR3 nucleotides: TGTGCCAGCAGTTTCGGGGCCCACAGGGGGCGCGAGCGTGGCTACACCTTC.

The rearrangement uses TRBV6-2 or TRBV6-3 and TRBJ2-1; D may be TRBD2 (6 bases). The CDR3 runs to 15 residues. Trimming stripped 6 bases from V and 0 bases from J, with 12 bases between. From germline, CDR1 is MNHEY and CDR2 SVGEGT. CDR3 DNA sequence: TGTGCCAGCAGCATAGCGGAAAGCTCCTACAATGAGCAGTTCTTC. Its translation: CASSIAESSYNEQFF.

V and J are TRBV9 and TRBJ1-2; no clear D gene. The germline V and J ends were trimmed by 1 base and 6 bases, with 10 bases remaining between them. The CDR3 has 13 amino acids. Germline CDR1 SGDLS, CDR2 YYNGEE. CDR3 DNA: TGTGCCAGCAGCGTAAGTCCCCACAATGGCTACACCTTC. Its translation: CASSVSPHNGYTF.

V usage is TRBV18 and J usage is TRBJ2-2; perhaps TRBD1 as D (5 bases). Trimming removed 1 base from V and 3 bases from J, with 12 bases in between. The V gene's germline CDR1 is KGHSH and CDR2 LQKENI. The CDR3 covers 16 residues. The CDR3 here is CASSPRTGPDTGELFF. CDR3 sequence (DNA): TGTGCCAGCTCACCACGAACAGGTCCGGACACCGGGGAGCTGTTTTTT.

The V gene is TRBV29-1, the J gene TRBJ2-1; 8 positions match TRBD1. The trim removed 1 base at V and 5 bases at J, leaving 10 bases unmatched. The CDR3 consists of 16 residues. Looked up from germline, CDR1 is SQVTM and CDR2 is ANQGSEA. In DNA, the CDR3 is TGCAGCGTTGAAGGGGGAAAGGGACAGGCCCACAATGAGCAGTTCTTC. Amino acid sequence: CSVEGGKGQAHNEQFF.

V usage is TRBV2 and J usage is TRBJ1-2, with TRBD1 matching over 10 bases. The J segment lost 6 bases and the V segment lost 5 bases, leaving 3 bases of the junction unmatched. From germline, CDR1 is SNHLY and CDR2 FYNNEI. This CDR3 has 13 residues. CDR3 loop: CASSPTGGDGYTF. Here the CDR3 DNA reads TGTGCCAGCAGTCCGACAGGGGGCGATGGCTACACCTTC.

The chain uses TRBV3-1 (or the pseudogene TRBV3-2) and TRBJ2-7, with a tentative D call TRBD1 (6 bases). Trimming shortened V by 3 bases and J by 4 bases, and 10 bases separated the two germline ends. Germline V gene lookup returns CDR1 LGHDT and CDR2 YNNKEL (reference sequence). The CDR3 is made up of 13 amino acids. CDR3 sequence (DNA): TGTGCCAGCAGCCATGGACAGTCTTACGAGCAGTACTTC. It translates to CASSHGQSYEQYF.

The chain combines TRBV7-3 with TRBJ2-1, with 7 bases aligning to TRBD2. The germline V gene has CDR1 SGHTA and CDR2 FQGTGA. CDR3 size: 16 residues. The junction had 8 bases not matched to a gene; V was cut back by 0 bases and J by 6 bases. The CDR3 DNA sequence: TGTGCCAGCAGCTTAACTTCCGCGGGAGCGATCAATGAGCAGTTCTTC. It yields the protein CASSLTSAGAINEQFF.

J is TRBJ2-3 and V is TRBV7-2; 14 bases match TRBD2. The ends lost 5 bases at V and 7 bases at J; junction bases unmatched: 8. The CDR3 totals 16 residues. Germline V gene data show CDR1 as SGHTA and CDR2 as FQGNSA. The CDR3 DNA follows: TGTGCCAGCAGCCCAGGGACTAGCGGGAGTGGGTATACGCAGTATTTT. The encoded protein is CASSPGTSGSGYTQYF.

The rearrangement links TRBV9 to TRBJ2-7; TRBD1 is a possible D gene (6 bases). V shed 7 bases and J shed 3 bases, with 17 bases lying between them. Germline V CDR1 and CDR2: SGDLS, YYNGEE. This CDR3 region has 14 residues. CDR3 bases: TGTGCCAGCTCCGTACAAGGACAGAACTACGAGCAGTACTTC. Amino acid sequence: CASSVQGQNYEQYF.